These T cell receptor beta chains were read from a single sample in a study of blood T cells in healthy people across ages. From the 5' RACE reads, TCRdb called clonotypes with MiXCR, one entry per CDR3 protein. The sample carries 700,000 to 900,000 distinct CDR3 sequences, about 55% recorded once. The sample consisted of blood. Every receptor here comes from an elderly man in good health. The CDR3 runs from the conserved cysteine through the conserved F or W. D genes are given only for firm matches. Expanded clones are given a class, and other clones once, few, many or no size at all.

clone size,D gene,J gene,V gene,CDR3 DNA,CDR3 protein
NA,TRBD1,TRBJ2-6,TRBV5-1,TGCGCCAGCAGCTTACAGGGGGCTTTGGCTGGGGCCAACGTCCTGACTTTC,CASSLQGALAGANVLTF
few,TRBD1,TRBJ2-3,TRBV18,TGTGCCAGCTCACCGACAGGGGGTAGGACAGATACGCAGTATTTT,CASSPTGGRTDTQYF
NA,NA,TRBJ1-2,TRBV12-3/TRBV12-4,TGTGCCAGCAGCCGGCTTACGGCTAACTATGGCTACACCTTC,CASSRLTANYGYTF
NA,TRBD1,TRBJ1-4,TRBV10-3,TGTGCCATCAGTGAGCGAGGTGGGACAGCTAATGAAAGACTGTTTTTT,CAISERGGTANERLFF
NA,NA,TRBJ2-1,TRBV27,TGTGCCAGCAGTTTCTTACAGGCCGGGACCTACAATGAGCAGTTCTTC,CASSFLQAGTYNEQFF
few,NA,TRBJ2-6,TRBV10-3,TGTGCCATCATCGGGGATGGGGCCAACGTCCTGACTTTC,CAIIGDGANVLTF
NA,TRBD2,TRBJ2-3,TRBV20-1,TGCAGTGCCCGACAGCGAGTCTTCAGCGGGGTCTTCACAGATACGCAGTATTTT,CSARQRVFSGVFTDTQYF
NA,NA,TRBJ1-1,TRBV18,TGTGCCAGCTCAGTCGAGGAAGGGTTAACTGAAGCTTTCTTT,CASSVEEGLTEAFF
NA,TRBD1,TRBJ2-5,TRBV29-1,TGCAGCGACCGGACAGGGGACTTTGAGACCCAGTACTTC,CSDRTGDFETQYF
NA,NA,TRBJ2-4,TRBV3-1,TGTGCCAGCAGCCAAGATTTCTTACTAGCCAAAAACATTCAGTACTTC,CASSQDFLLAKNIQYF
NA,NA,TRBJ1-1,TRBV9,TGTGCCTGCAGCTTCAACCCGCTGACAGGGAACACTGAAGCTTTCTTT,CACSFNPLTGNTEAFF
few,TRBD2,TRBJ2-1,TRBV29-1,TGCAGCGTTGAGTTGGGACTAGCCGTGGATGAGCAGTTCTTC,CSVELGLAVDEQFF
NA,NA,TRBJ1-5,TRBV4-1,TGCGCCAGCAGCCAAGAAGGGACCGTTAGCAATCAGCCCCAGCATTTT,CASSQEGTVSNQPQHF
NA,TRBD2,TRBJ2-5,TRBV4-2,TGTGCCAGCGCCGGGACTAGCGGCCCGCTGGGTGCTGAGCAGTACTTC,CASAGTSGPLGAEQYF
NA,TRBD1,TRBJ1-6,TRBV5-4,TGTGCCAGCAGCGTAACCGGGACAGGGAATTCACCCCTCCACTTT,CASSVTGTGNSPLHF
NA,NA,TRBJ1-1,TRBV2,TGTGCCAGCAGGTCCCGTGCGAGTAGGAACACTGAAGCTTTCTTT,CASRSRASRNTEAFF
NA,NA,TRBJ1-4,TRBV29-1,TGCAGCGTTGGGGTATCTAATGAAAAACTGTTTTTT,CSVGVSNEKLFF
NA,NA,TRBJ1-5,TRBV28,TGTGCCAGCAGTTTAGTCGGGTCGCCCCAGCATTTT,CASSLVGSPQHF
NA,NA,TRBJ2-7,TRBV10-3,TGTGCCATCAGGGAGGAGGGCTACGAGCAGTACTTC,CAIREEGYEQYF
few,NA,TRBJ2-5,TRBV18,TGTGCCAGCTCTCCGCGGGTCCAAGAGACCCAGTACTTC,CASSPRVQETQYF
NA,NA,TRBJ2-7,TRBV10-2,TGCGCCAGCAAAATGGACGTCCCCTACGAGCAGTACTTC,CASKMDVPYEQYF
once,NA,TRBJ2-1,TRBV3-1,TGTGCCAGCAGCCAAGGTACCGCGGGCTCCTACAATGAGCAGTTCTTC,CASSQGTAGSYNEQFF
NA,TRBD1,TRBJ2-7,TRBV20-1,TGCAGTGCTCGGACAGGGGACGTCTACGAGCAGTACTTC,CSARTGDVYEQYF